Following are 23 T cell receptor beta chains from one sample sequenced in a study of blood T cell repertoires in COVID-19. Using immunoSEQ multiplex PCR, the repertoire was profiled, and TCRdb retains in-frame clones only, with some absent. The table includes roughly 400,000 clones, roughly 86% detected once. The sample consisted of PBMCs or T cells enriched from blood (not recorded which). All receptors derive from a woman in her 30s who had recovered from COVID-19.

CDR3 sequence reads: CASSWTGPSIQYF. The CDR3 coding sequence is TGTGCCAGCAGTTGGACAGGGCCTAGCATTCAGTACTTC. The J gene is TRBJ2-4, the V gene TRBV12-3 or TRBV12-4, with 8 positions matching TRBD1. The CDR3 contains 13 residues. V shed 4 bases, J shed 9 bases, and the junction held 5 bases outside the gene matches.

This chain connects TRBV2 to TRBJ1-1; a weak D match, TRBD1 (6 bases). Trimming removed 4 bases at V and 4 bases at J, with 16 bases between. This CDR3 comprises 15 residues. Germline-derived CDR1 and CDR2 are SNHLY and FYNNEI. This CDR3 is CASSVGQGRSTEAFF. In DNA form, the CDR3 reads TGTGCCAGCAGTGTTGGTCAGGGGCGTTCCACTGAAGCTTTCTTT. The whole variable domain, remainder taken from reference TRBV2 and TRBJ1-1, is EPEVTQTPSHQVTQMGQEVILRCVPISNHLYFYWYRQILGQKVEFLVSFYNNEISEKSEIFDDQFSVERPDGSNFTLKIRSTKLEDSAMYFCASSVGQGRSTEAFFGQGTRLTVV.

This clone was counted once. V usage is TRBV9 and J usage is TRBJ2-1, with 12 bases fitting TRBD2. This CDR3 contains 16 residues. Germline V gene data show CDR1 as SGDLS and CDR2 as YYNGEE. J gave up 4 bases and V 4 bases, and 6 bases lay outside the gene matches. CDR3 in DNA: TGTGCCAGCAGCCGGGCTAGCGGGAGGGGATACAATGAGCAGTTCTTC. This sequence encodes CASSRASGRGYNEQFF.

V and J are TRBV15 and TRBJ1-4, with 7 bases identical to TRBD1. Germline-derived CDR1 and CDR2 are LNHNV and YYDKDF (reference sequence). V shed 0 bases, J shed 8 bases, and the junction held 9 bases outside the gene matches. This CDR3 has 16 residues. The CDR3 sequence: CATSRDLGRGDEKLFF. The CDR3 bases are TGTGCCACCAGCAGAGATCTGGGCAGGGGGGACGAAAAACTGTTTTTT. The full variable domain, rest sourced from reference TRBV15 and TRBJ1-4, is DAMVIQNPRYQVTQFGKPVTLSCSQTLNHNVMYWYQQKSSQAPKLLFHYYDKDFNNEADTPDNFQSRRPNTSFCFLDIRSPGLGDTAMYLCATSRDLGRGDEKLFFGSGTQLSVL.

This clone was detected only once. The rearrangement uses TRBV6-5 and TRBJ2-1; a possible D gene is TRBD2 (5 bases). Germline CDR1 and CDR2: MNHEY and SVGAGI. V lost 6 bases and J lost 3, with 15 bases in between. The CDR3 covers 15 residues. For the CDR3, the DNA is TGTGCCAGCAGCGCCGGTCTGAGGGACTACAATGAGCAGTTCTTC. Residues: CASSAGLRDYNEQFF.

The chain recombines TRBV11-2 with TRBJ1-2, with TRBD1 matching 7 bases. J was trimmed by 2 bases and V by 4 bases; bases with no gene match: 7. The germline CDR1 and CDR2 sequences are SGHAT and FQNNGV. CDR3 length equals 15 residues. CDR3 in DNA: TGTGCCAGCAGCTATACCCCACAGGGGAACTATGGCTACACCTTC. Protein: CASSYTPQGNYGYTF.

This chain links TRBV25-1 with TRBJ2-7; D may be TRBD1 (5 bases). V was trimmed by 9 bases and J by 9 bases, leaving 21 bases between them. Per germline, CDR1 MGHDK and CDR2 SYGVNS. The CDR3 has 13 amino acids. The CDR3 DNA sequence: TGTGCCAGTAGATCTAGGGGTGGTCGGTTGCAGTACTTC. Translation: CASRSRGGRLQYF.

The rearrangement uses TRBV5-1 and TRBJ1-4; 7 nucleotides match TRBD1. The CDR3 has 18 amino acids. CDR1 is SGHRS, CDR2 YFSETQ, per germline. Losses at the gene ends were 4 bases for V and 0 bases for J; bases not matched to a gene: 12. The DNA of the CDR3 is TGCGCCAGCAGCCCTGGACAGGAGCGTATAACAACTAATGAAAAACTGTTTTTT. Its translation: CASSPGQERITTNEKLFF.

The rearrangement links TRBV10-3 to TRBJ1-2, with TRBD1 as a possible D gene (5 bases). With 7 bases removed from V and 6 bases from J, the gap between germline ends came to 15 bases. The CDR3 loop spans 13 amino acids. Germline values: CDR1 ENHRY, CDR2 SYGVKD. The CDR3 region has the DNA TGTGCCATCAACCCAAGGACATCGGATGGCTACACCTTC. Protein product: CAINPRTSDGYTF.

The genes are TRBV5-6 and TRBJ1-1; D ambiguous. Trimming left V 2 bases short and J 11 bases short, with 13 bases between. Germline V lookup: CDR1 SGHDT, CDR2 YYEEEE. The CDR3 contains 12 residues. The CDR3 protein is CASSLGSRGAFF. CDR3 bases: TGTGCCAGCAGCTTAGGCAGCCGCGGGGCTTTCTTT.

The V call is TRBV2, the J call TRBJ1-2, with 9 bases fitting TRBD1. J was trimmed by 2 bases and V by 6 bases; bases with no gene match: 4. The CDR3 is 14 amino acids. The germline CDR1 and CDR2 sequences are SNHLY and FYNNEI. The DNA of the CDR3 is TGTGCCAGCAGAGACAGGGGGGGGAACTATGGCTACACCTTC. Its translation is CASRDRGGNYGYTF.

This chain uses TRBV5-1 with TRBJ1-2; D is ambiguous. V gave up 4 bases and J gave up 1 base, with 5 bases separating them. Germline V gene lookup returns CDR1 SGHRS and CDR2 YFSETQ. The length of the CDR3 is 12 residues. CDR3 nucleotide sequence: TGCGCCAGCAGCCTCCTTAACTATGGCTACACCTTC. This translates into CASSLLNYGYTF.

The chain combines TRBV3-1 (or the pseudogene TRBV3-2) with TRBJ1-1, with D unclear. Germline V gene lookup returns CDR1 LGHDT and CDR2 YNNKEL (reference sequence). Trimming pared 1 base from V and 1 base from J, leaving 13 bases between. The CDR3 totals 16 residues. The DNA of the CDR3 is TGTGCCAGCAGCCAAGTCTTTTCCCAGGCGAACACTGAAGCTTTCTTT. The encoded protein is CASSQVFSQANTEAFF.

As regards this clone: This CDR3 is also generated by other DNA sequences in the sample. The V gene is TRBV5-1, the J gene TRBJ2-1; possibly TRBD2 for D (6 bases). The germline V gene encodes CDR1 SGHRS and CDR2 YFSETQ. The germline V and J ends were trimmed by 0 bases and 4 bases, with 11 bases remaining between them. This CDR3 is 15 amino acids long. The DNA of the CDR3 is TGCGCCAGCAGCTTGGCCGCGACTAGTTACAATGAGCAGTTCTTC. Residues: CASSLAATSYNEQFF.

The J gene is TRBJ2-1, the V gene TRBV28; D possibly corresponds to TRBD1 (5 bases). From germline, CDR1 is MDHEN and CDR2 SYDVKM. This CDR3 is 15 amino acids long. Trimming removed 4 bases from V and 6 bases from J, with 16 bases in between. The CDR3 DNA is TGTGCCAGCAGTTCTTCAGGGTCAGGGCGCAATGAGCAGTTCTTC. Translating it yields CASSSSGSGRNEQFF.

This chain joins TRBV6-5 and TRBJ1-3; D is ambiguous. The CDR3 runs to 15 residues. CDR1 is MNHEY and CDR2 is SVGAGI in the germline V gene. Trimming stripped 8 bases from V and 1 base from J, with 15 bases between. CDR3 nucleotide sequence: TGTGCCAGCGCAGACTCTGGCTGGTCTGGAAACACCATATATTTT. Amino acid sequence: CASADSGWSGNTIYF.

V and J are TRBV1 and TRBJ2-2; the D segment call TRBD2 is taken from the table without a DNA check. TRBV1 is labeled a pseudogene. The CDR3 runs 16 residues. The CDR3, as DNA: TGCACCAGCAGCCATTGGGACTCCTACTACACCGGGGAGCTGTTTTTT. It yields the protein CTSSHWDSYYTGELFF.

This chain uses TRBV3-1 (or the pseudogene TRBV3-2) with TRBJ1-2; TRBD1 matches 7 bases. The V gene end was trimmed by 2 bases and the J gene end by 3 bases; junction bases not matched to a gene: 6. This CDR3 spans 15 amino acids. CDR1 is LGHDT and CDR2 is YNNKEL in the germline V gene (reference sequence). The CDR3 spells CASSQSPGTDYGYTF. CDR3 nucleotide sequence: TGTGCCAGCAGCCAAAGCCCCGGGACAGACTATGGCTACACCTTC.

The chain joins TRBV7-6 to TRBJ2-5; 10 bases are shared with TRBD2. CDR1 SGHVS and CDR2 FNYEAQ come from the germline V gene. The CDR3 totals 15 residues. V lost 4 bases to trimming and J lost 3 bases; unmatched junction nucleotides: 5. CDR3 region: CASSYSGGSEETQYF. CDR3 DNA: TGTGCCAGCAGCTATAGCGGGGGGTCGGAAGAGACCCAGTACTTC.

V gene TRBV11-3 combines with J gene TRBJ2-1; D is undetermined. The CDR3 totals 15 residues. Between the trimmed V and J ends, which lost 0 bases and 6 bases, there was a span of 12 bases. Germline CDR1 SGHNT, CDR2 YENEEA. The CDR3 reads CASSLEVTPGNEQFF. In nucleotides, the CDR3 is TGTGCCAGCAGCTTAGAAGTGACACCAGGCAATGAGCAGTTCTTC.

This clone is a singleton in its sample. The J gene is TRBJ2-1, the V gene TRBV4-1, with 8 bases identical to TRBD2. V gave up 0 bases and J gave up 3 bases; unmatched junction bases: 7. The CDR3 runs to 17 residues. Per the germline V gene, CDR1 is MGHRA and CDR2 is YSYEKL. CDR3: CASSQDPPSGGYNEQFF. CDR3 nucleotide sequence: TGCGCCAGCAGCCAAGACCCCCCCAGCGGGGGCTACAATGAGCAGTTCTTC.

This chain links TRBV7-8 with TRBJ2-7; D might be TRBD1 (5 bases). The germline CDR1 and CDR2 sequences are SGHVS and FQNEAQ. The CDR3 has 15 amino acids. Trimming stripped 2 bases from V and 7 bases from J, with 18 bases between. The CDR3: CASSLYQGPSWEQYF. CDR3 DNA sequence: TGTGCCAGCAGCTTATATCAGGGTCCCTCTTGGGAGCAGTACTTC.

The chain couples TRBV11-2 to TRBJ2-7, with a tentative D call TRBD2 (5 bases). V was clipped by 5 bases and J by 0 bases, with 14 bases between them. This CDR3 region has 15 residues. Germline loops: CDR1 SGHAT, CDR2 FQNNGV. CDR3 region: CASSIRAASSYEQYF. In DNA form, the CDR3 reads TGTGCCAGCAGCATACGAGCGGCGAGCTCCTACGAGCAGTACTTC.